This passage covers 19 T cell receptor beta chains from one sample sequenced in a study of blood T cells in healthy people across ages. A second roughly 6 to 12 cycle PCR used barcoded and J-beta primers. One entry per CDR3 protein results from TCRdb running MiXCR on the 5' RACE reads. The sample includes about 640,000 distinct CDR3 sequences, around three fifths seen only once; the top ten take over 30%. Sequenced material: blood. These receptors were taken from a man in his 60s in good health.

J is TRBJ2-5 and V is TRBV2; no reliable D call. V gave up 0 bases and J gave up 5 bases, with 10 bases separating them. This CDR3 comprises 14 residues. The germline gives CDR1 SNHLY, CDR2 FYNNEI. As DNA, the CDR3 is TGTGCCAGCAGTGAAGCGACGTACTCGGAGACCCAGTACTTC. Protein: CASSEATYSETQYF. The full variable domain, in which reference TRBV2 and TRBJ2-5 provide the parts outside the CDR3, is EPEVTQTPSHQVTQMGQEVILRCVPISNHLYFYWYRQILGQKVEFLVSFYNNEISEKSEIFDDQFSVERPDGSNFTLKIRSTKLEDSAMYFCASSEATYSETQYFGPGTRLLVL.

The rearrangement joins TRBV5-1 to TRBJ1-2; no firm D call. Trimming pared 0 bases from V and 4 bases from J, leaving 10 bases between. From germline, CDR1 is SGHRS and CDR2 YFSETQ. This CDR3 contains 14 residues. CDR3 protein: CASSLDVTGYGYTF. CDR3 in DNA: TGCGCCAGCAGCTTGGATGTGACCGGCTATGGCTACACCTTC.

This chain uses TRBV5-1 with TRBJ2-5; the D gene could be TRBD1 or TRBD2 (6 bases each). V lost 1 base to trimming and J lost 5 bases, with 18 bases between them. The CDR3 contains 16 residues. The germline V gene encodes CDR1 SGHRS and CDR2 YFSETQ. The CDR3 here is CASSLWPTGGRETQYF. Here the CDR3 DNA reads TGCGCCAGCAGCTTGTGGCCGACAGGAGGGAGGGAGACCCAGTACTTC.

This sequence joins TRBV2 and TRBJ2-7; unclear D gene. Trimming stripped 2 bases from V and 6 bases from J, with 14 bases between. This CDR3 has 14 residues. The germline CDR1 and CDR2 sequences are SNHLY and FYNNEI. The CDR3 sequence is CASSELFGGSEQYF. The CDR3 region has the DNA TGTGCCAGCAGTGAATTGTTTGGCGGAAGCGAGCAGTACTTC.

This clonotype was counted only a few times. The gene calls are TRBV12-3 or TRBV12-4 and TRBJ2-6, with D possibly being TRBD2 (6 bases). Deletions cut 5 bases from V and 4 bases from J, with 12 bases between. This CDR3 is 15 amino acids long. For the CDR3, the DNA is TGTGCCAGCAGTGCCCCGGGGGACGGGGCCAACGTCCTGACTTTC. As protein: CASSAPGDGANVLTF.

The rearrangement joins TRBV20-1 to TRBJ2-7; 7 nucleotides agree with TRBD2. The J call may be incorrect, as the DNA end agrees better with TRBJ2-5. The germline gives CDR1 DFQATT, CDR2 SNEGSKA (reference sequence). The CDR3 runs 13 residues. CDR3 in DNA: TGCAGTGCTAGCAGGCTAGCGGTAGAGACCCAGTACTTC. Protein: CSASRLAVETQYF.

The chain joins TRBV9 to TRBJ2-3; D might be TRBD2 (6 bases). The CDR3 totals 15 residues. The V gene lost 0 bases and the J gene lost 2 bases, with 10 bases spanning the gap. Germline V gene lookup returns CDR1 SGDLS and CDR2 YYNGEE. The CDR3 DNA reads as TGTGCCAGCAGCGTAGCGCGGGGAGACACAGATACGCAGTATTTT. It is translated as CASSVARGDTDTQYF.

This clonotype was counted only a few times. The chain is built from TRBV7-2 and TRBJ2-5; TRBD2 aligns across 13 bases. The CDR3 is 16 residues long. Germline CDR1 is SGHTA and CDR2 is FQGNSA. With V trimmed by 4 bases and J by 3 bases, 5 bases remained unmatched. CDR3 region: CASSSGLAGVKETQYF. The CDR3 DNA reads as TGTGCCAGCAGCTCTGGACTAGCGGGAGTGAAAGAGACCCAGTACTTC.

V and J are TRBV15 and TRBJ2-4; no clear D gene. The CDR3 has 18 residues. The V gene's germline CDR1 is LNHNV and CDR2 YYDKDF (reference sequence). Trimming removed 0 bases from V and 0 bases from J, with 15 bases in between. The CDR3 sequence is CATSRDLRSPLAKNIQYF. As DNA, the CDR3 is TGTGCCACCAGCAGAGATTTAAGAAGTCCTCTAGCCAAAAACATTCAGTACTTC.

The chain combines TRBV4-1 with TRBJ2-7, with 7 bases fitting TRBD1. The J call may be in error: the DNA end matches TRBJ2-5 better. Germline loops: CDR1 MGHRA, CDR2 YSYEKL. The length of the CDR3 is 17 residues. The CDR3 coding sequence is TGCGCCAGCAGCCAAGATTGGCCAGGGGGTACGGTAGAGACCCAGTACTTC. Translation: CASSQDWPGGTVETQYF.

CDR3 protein: CASSQGLRDTGELFF. CDR3 DNA sequence: TGTGCCAGCAGCCAGGGTTTGCGGGACACCGGGGAGCTGTTTTTT. The rearrangement uses TRBV4-2 and TRBJ2-2, with a tentative D call TRBD2 (5 bases). Germline lookup yields CDR1 LGHNA and CDR2 YNFKEQ. Trimming removed 3 bases at V and 3 bases at J, with 11 bases between. The CDR3 loop spans 15 amino acids.

The chain uses TRBV7-8 and TRBJ1-6, with TRBD1 identical over 7 bases. This CDR3 is built from 19 residues. V gave up 1 base and J gave up 5 bases; unmatched junction bases: 14. Germline-derived CDR1 and CDR2 are SGHVS and FQNEAQ. CDR3 sequence: CASSLGTGPGRSHNSPLHF. The DNA for the CDR3 is TGTGCCAGCAGCTTAGGGACAGGCCCCGGGAGGTCCCATAATTCACCCCTCCACTTT.

The chain links TRBV3-1 to TRBJ2-1, with 11 bases aligning to TRBD2. The CDR3 runs 21 residues. V was pared by 3 bases and J by 0 bases, with 16 bases of the junction left unmatched. Looked up from germline, CDR1 is LGHDT and CDR2 is YNNKEL (reference sequence). CDR3 residues: CASSHRGTSGPNPRSYNEQFF. CDR3 DNA: TGTGCCAGCAGCCACCGAGGGACTAGCGGCCCGAACCCCCGCTCCTACAATGAGCAGTTCTTC.

This sequence joins TRBV15 and TRBJ2-5; 10 positions match TRBD2. The V gene's germline CDR1 is LNHNV and CDR2 YYDKDF (reference sequence). Trimming removed 4 bases from V and 4 bases from J; junction bases left unmatched: 6. The length of the CDR3 is 15 residues. CDR3 sequence: CATSKNLAGGETQYF. The CDR3 DNA reads TGTGCCACCAGCAAAAATTTAGCGGGGGGAGAGACCCAGTACTTC. Filled out from reference TRBV15 and TRBJ2-5, the complete variable domain reads DAMVIQNPRYQVTQFGKPVTLSCSQTLNHNVMYWYQQKSSQAPKLLFHYYDKDFNNEADTPDNFQSRRPNTSFCFLDIRSPGLGDTAMYLCATSKNLAGGETQYFGPGTRLLVL.

The chain carries TRBV27 and TRBJ2-5; 11 bases line up with TRBD1. The V and J ends lost 2 bases and 5 bases, in that order; junction bases with no gene match: 7. The CDR3 sequence is 16 residues long. Per germline, CDR1 MNHEY and CDR2 SMNVEV (reference sequence). The CDR3 here is CASSLVGQGALETQYF. Written as DNA, the CDR3 is TGTGCCAGCAGTTTAGTTGGACAGGGGGCGCTGGAGACCCAGTACTTC.

This clonotype has a single count. The V and J genes are TRBV3-1 and TRBJ2-3; 9 nucleotides agree with TRBD2. J gave up 0 bases and V 1 base, and 8 bases lay outside the gene matches. The CDR3 extends over 18 amino acids. From germline, CDR1 is LGHDT and CDR2 YNNKEL (reference sequence). CDR3 amino acids: CASSQGGLAGISTDTQYF. CDR3 bases: TGTGCCAGCAGCCAAGGGGGTCTAGCGGGGATCAGCACAGATACGCAGTATTTT.

This clonotype has a single count. This clone may be a read error of a much larger clone one base away. The chain uses TRBV10-3 and TRBJ2-1, with 8 bases matching TRBD2. Per germline, CDR1 ENHRY and CDR2 SYGVKD. The CDR3 length is 19 residues. This CDR3 is CAISESGAKAGGSYNGQFF. The CDR3 bases are TGTGCCATCAGTGAAAGTGGGGCGAAGGCGGGGGGATCCTACAATGGGCAGTTCTTC.

V and J are TRBV3-1 and TRBJ2-3; the match to TRBD2 covers 8 bases. The CDR3 consists of 14 residues. Germline V gives CDR1 LGHDT, CDR2 YNNKEL (reference sequence). CDR3 residues: CGTSGLVSTDTQYF. The DNA of the CDR3 is TGTGGCACCTCGGGACTAGTTAGCACAGATACGCAGTATTTT.

This clonotype has only a few counts. The genes are TRBV28 and TRBJ1-2; 8 nucleotides match TRBD1. J lost 3 bases, V lost 10 bases, and 7 bases had no gene match. CDR1 MDHEN and CDR2 SYDVKM come from the germline V gene. The CDR3 is 13 amino acids. CDR3 sequence (DNA): TGTGCCACCGGACAGGGTATGGACTATGGCTACACCTTC. Amino acids: CATGQGMDYGYTF.